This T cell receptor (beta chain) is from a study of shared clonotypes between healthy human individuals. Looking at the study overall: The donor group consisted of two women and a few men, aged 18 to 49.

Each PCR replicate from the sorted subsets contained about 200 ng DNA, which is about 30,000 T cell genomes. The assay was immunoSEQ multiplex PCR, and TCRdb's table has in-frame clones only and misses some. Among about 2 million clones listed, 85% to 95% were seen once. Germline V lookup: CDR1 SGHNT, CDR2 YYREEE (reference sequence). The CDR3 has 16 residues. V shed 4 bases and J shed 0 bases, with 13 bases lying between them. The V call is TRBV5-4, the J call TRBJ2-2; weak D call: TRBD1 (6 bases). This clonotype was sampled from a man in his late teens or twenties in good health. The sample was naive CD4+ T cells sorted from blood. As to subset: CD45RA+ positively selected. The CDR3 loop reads CASSPGQPANTGELFF. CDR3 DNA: TGTGCCAGCAGCCCCGGACAGCCCGCGAACACCGGGGAGCTGTTTTTT.